The 2 T cell receptor beta chains below come from one sample, sequenced in a study of graft-versus-host responses after intestinal transplantation. No antigen has been assigned to these receptors. This table comes from immunoSEQ multiplex PCR, and its TCRdb copy is limited to in-frame clones, with some not included. The sample contains fewer than 150,000 clones, more than 80% of which appear only once. The starting material was unstimulated CD4+ T cells sorted from spleen or lymph node cells, obtained before intestinal transplant. Receptors were obtained from a human donor who received an intestinal transplant.

V is TRBV5-1 and J is TRBJ2-5; 9 positions match TRBD2. The CDR3 is made up of 15 amino acids. V lost 3 bases and J lost 5; bases outside the gene matches: 8. Germline CDR1 reads SGHRS; CDR2 reads YFSETQ. DNA of the CDR3: TGCGCCAGCAGCTCGGAGGCGGGGGGGGAGGAGACCCAGTACTTC. Residues: CASSSEAGGEETQYF. Together with reference TRBV5-1 and TRBJ2-5, the CDR3 gives the full variable domain: KAGVTQTPRYLIKTRGQQVTLSCSPISGHRSVSWYQQTPGQGLQFLFEYFSETQRNKGNFPGRFSGRQFSNSRSEMNVSTLELGDSALYLCASSSEAGGEETQYFGPGTRLLVL.

The chain uses TRBV6-5 and TRBJ2-7; D unclear. Germline V gene data show CDR1 as MNHEY and CDR2 as SVGAGI. This CDR3 comprises 12 residues. V was pared by 6 bases and J by 6 bases, with 12 bases between. For the CDR3, the DNA is TGTGCCAGCAGCTTCCAACCCGGCGAGCAGTACTTC. Amino acids: CASSFQPGEQYF.